The clone carrying this TCR beta chain was detected only a few times. Individual cDNA molecules each received unique molecular identifiers attached to them. TCRdb reprocessed the 5' RACE reads via MiXCR and lists one record per CDR3 protein. This table holds approximately 23,000 distinct CDR3 sequences, approximately 4.8% found once. This sample was included in a study of early T cells in non-severe SARS-CoV-2 infection. Study summary: Sequencing targeted bulk RNA from unsorted whole blood, leaving chains unpaired.

Looked up from germline, CDR1 is LGHDT and CDR2 is YNNKEL (reference sequence). Trimming removed 3 bases at V and 2 bases at J, with 5 bases between. The CDR3 is 12 residues long. The sequence was collected from an adult who was a healthcare worker with PCR-confirmed SARS-CoV-2 infection or an uninfected control (not recorded which). This sequence joins TRBV3-1 and TRBJ2-7; D uncertain. The sample was whole blood. In DNA, the CDR3 is TGTGCCAGCAGCCACGGACCCTACGAGCAGTACTTC. It codes for CASSHGPYEQYF.